The 24 T cell receptor beta chains reported below all come from one sample, sequenced in a study of identical twins. From the 5' RACE reads, TCRdb called clonotypes with MiXCR, one entry per CDR3 protein. The profile shows hundreds of thousands of distinct CDR3 sequences, roughly 7% of them singletons. These data were likewise used in another study, on yellow fever vaccine responses in identical twins.

The sample taken for sequencing was memory (CD45RO+) T cells sorted from blood. Receptors originate from a woman aged 18-29 years in good health.

In this sample, this clonotype turned up a few times. The chain is built from TRBV7-3 and TRBJ2-1; 8 bases are a match to TRBD2. V lost 5 bases, J lost 7 bases, and 4 bases stayed unmatched. CDR1 and CDR2 from the germline V gene are SGHTA and FQGTGA. The CDR3 extends over 13 amino acids. As DNA, the CDR3 is TGTGCCAGCAGCACCTCTAGCGGGAATGAGCAGTTCTTC. As protein: CASSTSSGNEQFF.

This clonotype has a count of ten or more. The chain joins TRBV28 to TRBJ2-5, with D unclear. The CDR3 spans 14 residues. Germline V gene sequence: CDR1 MDHEN, CDR2 SYDVKM. V dropped 6 bases and J dropped 3 bases, with 14 bases sitting between them. The CDR3 region is CASSLPGKEETQYF. In DNA form, the CDR3 reads TGTGCCAGCAGCCTACCGGGCAAGGAAGAGACCCAGTACTTC.

This clonotype was seen many times. The chain combines TRBV7-2 with TRBJ2-3; 8 bases align to TRBD2. CDR1 and CDR2 from the germline V gene are SGHTA and FQGNSA. V dropped 4 bases and J dropped 0; count of bases not matched to a gene: 3. This CDR3 has 15 amino acids. The CDR3 is CASSSGLASTDTQYF. The CDR3 coding sequence is TGTGCCAGCAGCTCAGGACTAGCAAGCACAGATACGCAGTATTTT.

The J gene is TRBJ2-7, the V gene TRBV28; D unresolved. Germline V gene data show CDR1 as MDHEN and CDR2 as SYDVKM. Trimming took 5 bases from V and 0 from J, leaving 5 bases between them. The CDR3 has 12 residues. The CDR3 region has the DNA TGTGCCAGCAGTACCCACTCCTACGAGCAGTACGTC. Translated: CASSTHSYEQYV.

This clonotype was observed at least ten times. The chain employs TRBV6-1 and TRBJ2-7; D call uncertain. The CDR3 has 13 amino acids. Germline CDR1 reads MNHNS; CDR2 reads SASEGT. Trimming pared 10 bases from V and 4 bases from J, leaving 17 bases between. The CDR3, as DNA: TGTGCCACCCCGTACGTAGTACGGTACGAGCAGTACTTC. Translating it yields CATPYVVRYEQYF.

This clonotype was seen a few times. This chain joins TRBV5-6 and TRBJ1-2, with TRBD1 matching over 10 bases. Per germline, CDR1 SGHDT and CDR2 YYEEEE. V lost 4 bases to trimming and J lost 6 bases; unmatched junction nucleotides: 6. The CDR3 totals 14 residues. Here the CDR3 DNA reads TGTGCCAGCAGCGGCTGGACAGGGGGAAATGGCTACACCTTC. Amino acids: CASSGWTGGNGYTF.

This clonotype was observed a few times. This chain joins TRBV7-9 and TRBJ2-3, with D possibly matching TRBD2 (5 bases). V dropped 0 bases and J dropped 5 bases, with 12 bases sitting between them. The CDR3 sequence is 15 residues long. Germline lookup yields CDR1 SEHNR and CDR2 FQNEAQ (reference sequence). The CDR3, as DNA: TGTGCCAGCAGCTTAGCCGGGATCACCGGAGATACGCAGTATTTT. Amino acids: CASSLAGITGDTQYF. The variable domain in full, completed from reference TRBV7-9 and TRBJ2-3, reads DTGVSQNPRHKITKRGQNVTFRCDPISEHNRLYWYRQTLGQGPEFLTYFQNEAQLEKSRLLSDRFSAERPKGSFSTLEIQRTEQGDSAMYLCASSLAGITGDTQYFGPGTRLTVL.

This clonotype has more than one count but fewer than ten. The chain is built from TRBV29-1 and TRBJ2-3; no clear D gene. CDR1 and CDR2 (germline): SQVTM, ANQGSEA. Deletions cut 3 bases from V and 5 bases from J, with 9 bases between. The CDR3 runs to 12 residues. CDR3 DNA sequence: TGCAGCGTTGAGTTGGCAGAAGATACGCAGTATTTT. Protein: CSVELAEDTQYF.

This clonotype was counted ten times or more. The CDR3: CASSLVNEETQYF. As DNA, the CDR3 is TGTGCCAGCAGCTTGGTCAATGAAGAGACCCAGTACTTC. The chain carries TRBV5-6 and TRBJ2-5; D call uncertain. V gave up 0 bases and J gave up 3 bases, with 6 bases separating them. CDR1 and CDR2 (germline): SGHDT, YYEEEE. CDR3 length: 13 amino acids.

The chain combines TRBV5-1 with TRBJ2-1; 9 bases line up with TRBD2. After removal of 9 bases from V and 8 bases from J, the junction contained 15 bases not matched to a gene. Germline CDR1 reads SGHRS; CDR2 reads YFSETQ. The CDR3 length is 15 residues. This chain's CDR3 is CATRREGLSIDEQFF. The CDR3 DNA follows: TGCGCCACGCGGCGGGAGGGCCTGTCAATCGATGAGCAGTTCTTC.

V and J are TRBV3-1 and TRBJ2-2, with 10 nucleotides matching TRBD1. From germline, CDR1 is LGHDT and CDR2 YNNKEL (reference sequence). The trim removed 3 bases at V and 0 bases at J, leaving 4 bases unmatched. The CDR3 has 17 amino acids. CDR3 sequence reads: CASSHLGTGANTGELFF. The CDR3 DNA is TGTGCCAGCAGCCATTTAGGGACAGGGGCGAACACCGGGGAGCTGTTTTTT.

The chain carries TRBV18 and TRBJ1-4; D not certain. V was clipped by 2 bases and J by 0 bases, with 7 bases between them. This CDR3 contains 15 residues. Germline CDR1 and CDR2: KGHSH and LQKENI. In DNA form, the CDR3 reads TGTGCCAGCTCACCATTTGAGTCAACTAATGAAAAACTGTTTTTT. Translation gives CASSPFESTNEKLFF. Full variable domain (remainder filled in from reference TRBV18 and TRBJ1-4): NAGVMQNPRHLVRRRGQEARLRCSPMKGHSHVYWYRQLPEEGLKFMVYLQKENIIDESGMPKERFSAEFPKEGPSILRIQQVVRGDSAAYFCASSPFESTNEKLFFGSGTQLSVL.

This chain joins TRBV6-5 and TRBJ1-6; TRBD1 matches at 9 bases. The ends lost 2 bases at V and 5 bases at J; junction bases unmatched: 7. The CDR3 is made up of 17 amino acids. The germline gives CDR1 MNHEY, CDR2 SVGAGI. DNA for the CDR3: TGTGCCAGCAGTTACGGGGGACAGGGCGGAAATAATTCACCCCTCCACTTT. Translation gives CASSYGGQGGNNSPLHF.

The chain's CDR3 is CASSLVGRLDTQYF. The CDR3 DNA reads as TGTGCCAGCAGCTTAGTTGGGCGCCTCGATACGCAGTATTTT. The chain employs TRBV7-2 and TRBJ2-3, with D uncertain. V gave up 1 base and J gave up 6 bases, with 11 bases separating them. The CDR3 is 14 residues long. The germline V gene has CDR1 SGHTA and CDR2 FQGNSA. The full variable domain, its missing parts supplied by reference TRBV7-2 and TRBJ2-3, is GAGVSQSPSNKVTEKGKDVELRCDPISGHTALYWYRQSLGQGLEFLIYFQGNSAPDKSGLPSDRFSAERTGGSVSTLTIQRTQQEDSAVYLCASSLVGRLDTQYFGPGTRLTVL.

The V call is TRBV13, the J call TRBJ2-7; 7 bases are shared with TRBD1. Germline V lookup: CDR1 PRHDT, CDR2 FYEKMQ (reference sequence). Trimming at V came to 5 bases and at J to 0 bases, leaving 7 bases not matched to a gene. The CDR3 spans 15 residues. The CDR3 DNA is TGTGCCAGCAGCAGGGGACAGTCGAGCTCCTACGAGCAGTACTTC. Translation: CASSRGQSSSYEQYF.

This clonotype has just a few counts. J is TRBJ1-4 and V is TRBV6-6; D remains unclear. Trimming removed 6 bases from V and 7 bases from J, with 12 bases in between. The CDR3 covers 13 residues. The germline V gene has CDR1 MNHNY and CDR2 SVGAGI (reference sequence). CDR3 residues: CASSFAGGEKLFF. The CDR3, as DNA: TGTGCCAGCAGCTTCGCCGGTGGTGAAAAACTGTTTTTT.

The chain carries TRBV4-1 and TRBJ1-3; the match to TRBD1 covers 8 bases. CDR1 is MGHRA and CDR2 is YSYEKL in the germline V gene. The CDR3 runs 16 residues. Trimming removed 5 bases from V and 5 bases from J; junction bases left unmatched: 11. The CDR3 sequence is CASSSSTGDSRNTIYF. CDR3 DNA: TGCGCCAGCAGCTCGTCGACAGGGGATAGTAGAAACACCATATATTTT.

This clonotype was seen once. This chain connects TRBV20-1 to TRBJ2-7, with 9 nucleotides matching TRBD1. The CDR3 is made up of 14 amino acids. V shed 2 bases, J shed 3 bases, and the junction held 5 bases outside the gene matches. The V gene's germline CDR1 is DFQATT and CDR2 SNEGSKA (reference sequence). CDR3 in amino acids: CSARPGTGIYEQYF. In nucleotides, the CDR3 is TGCAGTGCTAGACCTGGGACAGGGATCTACGAGCAGTACTTC.

The table lists this clonotype with many counts. J is TRBJ2-3 and V is TRBV3-1; 9 nucleotides match TRBD2. Germline trimming cut 2 bases from V and 2 bases from J; bases unmatched to any gene: 11. The V gene's germline CDR1 is LGHDT and CDR2 YNNKEL (reference sequence). This CDR3 spans 18 amino acids. The CDR3: CASSQRRPAGGNTDTQYF. The CDR3 nucleotides read TGTGCCAGCAGCCAAAGACGGCCCGCGGGGGGGAACACAGATACGCAGTATTTT.

As for this clonotype: The conserved phenylalanine or tryptophan is not found at the CDR3 terminus, so this likely reflects a read error. CDR3 in amino acids: CATSDHSQWADTQYY. The CDR3 DNA sequence: TGTGCCACCAGTGACCACAGCCAGTGGGCAGATACGCAGTATTAT. The chain couples TRBV24-1 to TRBJ2-3, with D hard to call. The V gene's germline CDR1 is KGHDR and CDR2 SFDVKD. V was trimmed by 4 bases and J by 4 bases, leaving 14 bases between them. There are 15 residues in the CDR3.

This clonotype was recorded a few times. The rearrangement joins TRBV10-2 to TRBJ2-1, with no clear D. Between the trimmed V and J ends, which lost 0 bases and 8 bases, there was a span of 11 bases. CDR1 and CDR2 (germline): WSHSY, SAAADI. The CDR3 loop spans 14 amino acids. CDR3 residues: CASSESLRSDEQFF. CDR3 nucleotides: TGCGCCAGCAGTGAGTCACTAAGGAGCGATGAGCAGTTCTTC.

This clonotype was detected a few times. The rearrangement links TRBV3-1 to TRBJ2-5; no reliable D call. V was cut by 4 bases and J by 1 base, with 7 bases left in between. This CDR3 has 13 amino acids. The germline V gene encodes CDR1 LGHDT and CDR2 YNNKEL (reference sequence). CDR3 in amino acids: CASSPWIQETQYF. The CDR3 DNA follows: TGTGCCAGCAGCCCATGGATCCAAGAGACCCAGTACTTC.

The chain has TRBV7-9 and TRBJ1-2; a weak D match, TRBD1 (6 bases). Trimming took off 5 bases at V and 7 bases at J, with 8 bases between the two ends. The CDR3 consists of 11 residues. Germline V CDR1 and CDR2: SEHNR, FQNEAQ (reference sequence). The CDR3 bases are TGTGCCAGCAGCAGGGGGTCTGGCTACACCTTC. Amino acid sequence: CASSRGSGYTF.

Many counts were recorded for this clonotype. The chain combines TRBV12-3 or TRBV12-4 with TRBJ2-3, with 11 bases lining up with TRBD1. The ends lost 6 bases at V and 4 bases at J; junction bases unmatched: 6. The CDR3 runs to 15 residues. CDR3: CASSRTGGGSDTQYF. The CDR3 DNA sequence: TGTGCCAGCAGCCGGACAGGGGGCGGATCAGATACGCAGTATTTT.